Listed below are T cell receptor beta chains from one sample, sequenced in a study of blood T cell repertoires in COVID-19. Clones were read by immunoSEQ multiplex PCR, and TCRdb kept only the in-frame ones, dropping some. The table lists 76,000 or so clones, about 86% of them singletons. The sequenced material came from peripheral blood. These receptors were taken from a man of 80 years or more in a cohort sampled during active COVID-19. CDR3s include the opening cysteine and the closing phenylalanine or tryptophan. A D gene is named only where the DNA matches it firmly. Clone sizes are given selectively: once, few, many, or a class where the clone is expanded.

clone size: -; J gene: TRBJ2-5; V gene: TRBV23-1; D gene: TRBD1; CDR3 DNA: TGCGCCAGCAGTCCCCGGACAGGGCAAGAGACCCAGTACTTC; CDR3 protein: CASSPRTGQETQYF
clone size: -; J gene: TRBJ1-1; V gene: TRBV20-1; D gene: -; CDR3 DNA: TGCAGTGCCAGAACCGGTCGCGTAGCTTTCTTT; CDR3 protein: CSARTGRVAFF
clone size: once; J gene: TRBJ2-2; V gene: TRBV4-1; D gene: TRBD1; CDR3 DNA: TGCGCCAGCAGCCAAGCTGACAGGGTTTACACCGGGGAGCTGTTTTTT; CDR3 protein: CASSQADRVYTGELFF
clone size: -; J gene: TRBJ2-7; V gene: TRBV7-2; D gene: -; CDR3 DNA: TGTGCCAGCAGCTTGGGACTGTTTGACTACGAGCAGTACTTC; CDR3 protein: CASSLGLFDYEQYF
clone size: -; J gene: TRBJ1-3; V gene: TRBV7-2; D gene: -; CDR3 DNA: TGTGCCAGCAGCTTAGGGGGACTAGGAGGAAACACCATATATTTT; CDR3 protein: CASSLGGLGGNTIYF
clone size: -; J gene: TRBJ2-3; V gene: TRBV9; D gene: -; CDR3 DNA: TGTGCCAGCAGGGGCAGGGCGGCAGATACGCAGTATTTT; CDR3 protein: CASRGRAADTQYF
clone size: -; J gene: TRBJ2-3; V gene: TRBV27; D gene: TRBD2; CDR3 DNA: TGTGCCAGCAGTTTCCGGGGGACTAGCGGGGGGTTGCCAGATACGCAGTATTTT; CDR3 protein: CASSFRGTSGGLPDTQYF
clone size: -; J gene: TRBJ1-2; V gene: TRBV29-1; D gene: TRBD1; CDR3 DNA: TGCAGCGTCCAACAGGGGAATTTCGACTATGGCTACACCTTC; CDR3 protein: CSVQQGNFDYGYTF
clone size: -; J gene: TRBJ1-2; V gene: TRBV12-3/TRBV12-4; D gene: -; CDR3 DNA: TGTGCCAGCAGTTTTTTCAGGGAGGATGGCTACACCTTC; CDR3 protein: CASSFFREDGYTF
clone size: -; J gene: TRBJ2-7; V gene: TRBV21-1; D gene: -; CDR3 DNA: TGTGCCAGCACCTCGGACAGTCGGCTCGGCGAGCAGTACTTC; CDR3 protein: CASTSDSRLGEQYF
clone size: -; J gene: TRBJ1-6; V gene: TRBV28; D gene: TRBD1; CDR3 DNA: TGTGCCAGCAGTTCCCAGGGGGTTCGTTCACCCCTCCACTTT; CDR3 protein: CASSSQGVRSPLHF